This is a list of T cell receptor beta chains from one sample in a study of OX40 agonist ivuxolimab in advanced cancers. The assay was immunoSEQ multiplex PCR, and TCRdb's table has in-frame clones only and misses some. The sample yields tens of thousands of clones, about nine tenths seen once. The specimen was CD4+ or CD8+ T cells sorted from blood, collected in a trial of the OX40 agonist ivuxolimab. Receptors were obtained from an adult with an advanced solid tumor such as melanoma, head and neck, liver or kidney cancer. The CDR3 runs from the conserved cysteine through the conserved F or W. The D gene is left open where the match is weak. Size values are once, few and many counts, or a class for expanded clones, and some rows have none.

>TRBV29-1|NA|TRBJ1-1|NA
CSVGSPGGTEAFF
TGCAGCGTTGGGAGCCCCGGTGGGACTGAAGCTTTCTTT
>TRBV7-3|NA|TRBJ2-5|NA
CASSLNGFLQETQYF
TGTGCCAGCAGCTTAAATGGGTTCCTACAAGAGACCCAGTACTTC
>TRBV9|NA|TRBJ2-7|NA
CASSVAGTEVYEQYF
TGTGCCAGCAGCGTAGCGGGGACCGAAGTCTACGAGCAGTACTTC
>TRBV7-2|NA|TRBJ2-5|TRBD1
CASSNQGQGGETQYF
TGTGCCAGCAGCAACCAGGGACAGGGAGGTGAGACCCAGTACTTC
>TRBV4-1|NA|TRBJ1-2|NA
CASSQDNIPNYGYTF
TGCGCCAGCAGCCAAGATAATATTCCTAACTATGGCTACACCTTC
>TRBV5-1|NA|TRBJ1-3|TRBD1
CASSQQGAAGNTIYF
TGCGCCAGCAGCCAACAGGGGGCAGCTGGAAACACCATATATTTT
>TRBV7-4|NA|TRBJ1-6|NA
CASSVQDNSPLHF
TGTGCCAGCAGCGTACAGGATAATTCACCCCTCCACTTT
>TRBV7-7|NA|TRBJ2-7|NA
CAVLGRGDEQYF
TGTGCTGTCCTGGGCAGGGGCGACGAGCAGTACTTC
>TRBV4-1|NA|TRBJ2-1|TRBD2
CASSWTSGRTSYNEQFF
TGCGCCAGCAGCTGGACTAGCGGGAGGACTTCCTACAATGAGCAGTTCTTC
>TRBV30|NA|TRBJ2-1|TRBD2
CAWASSGYGQFF
TGTGCCTGGGCTTCTAGCGGGTACGGGCAGTTCTTC
>TRBV7-9|NA|TRBJ1-2|NA
CASSRTQDSPYGYTF
TGTGCCAGCAGCCGAACCCAAGACAGCCCATATGGCTACACCTTC
>TRBV19|NA|TRBJ2-2|TRBD2
CASSVGLAGGTGELFF
TGTGCCAGTAGTGTCGGACTAGCGGGGGGCACCGGGGAGCTGTTTTTT
>TRBV15|few|TRBJ2-3|NA
CATSRSEGYGDTQYF
TGTGCCACCAGCAGGTCCGAGGGATACGGGGATACGCAGTATTTT
>TRBV2|NA|TRBJ2-7|TRBD1
CASRPTGIYEQYF
TGTGCCAGCCGTCCGACAGGGATCTACGAGCAGTACTTC
>TRBV11-3|NA|TRBJ2-1|NA
CASSPGGGAYNEQFF
TGTGCCAGCAGCCCCGGGGGCGGGGCGTACAATGAGCAGTTCTTC
>TRBV7-9|NA|TRBJ1-2|NA
CASSETANYGYTF
TGTGCCAGCAGCGAGACAGCTAACTATGGCTACACCTTC
>TRBV5-1|NA|TRBJ2-2|NA
CASSANTGELFF
TGCGCCAGCTCGGCGAACACCGGGGAGCTGTTTTTT
>TRBV10-1|NA|TRBJ2-1|NA
CASSAPAIIGEGSNEQFF
TGCGCCAGCAGTGCCCCGGCAATAATAGGTGAGGGATCGAATGAGCAGTTCTTC
>TRBV5-4|NA|TRBJ1-1|NA
CASTGGELNTEAFF
TGTGCCAGTACGGGGGGCGAGTTGAACACTGAAGCTTTCTTT
>TRBV28|NA|TRBJ2-6|TRBD2
CASSSGGAGANVLTF
TGTGCCAGCAGTTCCGGGGGGGCTGGGGCCAACGTCCTGACTTTC
>TRBV5-6|NA|TRBJ1-1|TRBD1
CASSGDRRIPLNTEAFF
TGTGCCAGCAGCGGGGACAGGCGGATCCCTCTGAACACTGAAGCTTTCTTT
>TRBV2|NA|TRBJ2-7|TRBD2
CASSDLASGSGEQYF
TGTGCCAGCAGTGACTTGGCTAGCGGGAGTGGCGAGCAGTACTTC
>TRBV6-6|NA|TRBJ2-7|NA
CASSSGRVMEQYF
TGTGCCAGCAGTTCGGGTCGGGTCATGGAGCAGTACTTC
>TRBV28|NA|TRBJ1-5|NA
CASSFGSINQPQHF
TGTGCCAGCAGTTTTGGGAGTATCAATCAGCCCCAGCATTTT
>TRBV5-1|NA|TRBJ1-1|TRBD1
CASSLVAGGLDTEAFF
TGCGCCAGCAGCTTGGTGGCAGGGGGCTTGGACACTGAAGCTTTCTTT
>TRBV27|few|TRBJ2-4|TRBD1
CASSLKGTGSYIQYF
TGTGCCAGCAGTTTGAAAGGGACAGGGTCATACATTCAGTACTTC
>TRBV28|NA|TRBJ2-3|TRBD2
CASSPRVSGRTDTQYF
TGTGCCAGCAGTCCTAGGGTTAGCGGGCGCACAGATACGCAGTATTTT
>TRBV6-5|NA|TRBJ2-7|TRBD1
CASRGDRGSEQYF
TGTGCCAGCAGGGGGGACAGGGGATCCGAGCAGTACTTC
>TRBV19|once|TRBJ2-3|TRBD2
CASRLAGGTDTQYF
TGTGCCAGCAGACTAGCGGGAGGGACAGATACGCAGTATTTT